This T cell receptor (beta chain) is drawn from a study of T-cell reconstitution after alpha-beta-depleted transplantation in children. This clonotype showed up many times. Its matching antigen is unknown. The study's findings and limits: Diversity and T-cell counts at one year after transplant derived mostly from new T cells.

The germline gives CDR1 SGHRS, CDR2 YFSETQ. CDR3 size: 14 residues. Trimming cost V 4 bases and J 4 bases, with 14 bases left between them. The authors prepared the TCRbeta library with unique molecular identifiers. TCRdb re-called the PCR reads through MiXCR, storing one row per CDR3 protein. The data show about 300,000 distinct CDR3 sequences, 6% to 10% seen once. This TCR came from a female patient aged 2 to 10 who had a stem cell transplant for Fanconi anemia, so the T cells may come from the graft donor. Sequencing used peripheral blood, obtained 360 days after TCRalphabeta/CD19-depleted stem cell transplant. This rearrangement joins TRBV5-1 to TRBJ1-2, with D perhaps matching TRBD1 (5 bases). In nucleotides, the CDR3 is TGCGCCAGCAGCCCGCGCCGGGACTCCTATGGCTACACCTTC. Protein product: CASSPRRDSYGYTF.